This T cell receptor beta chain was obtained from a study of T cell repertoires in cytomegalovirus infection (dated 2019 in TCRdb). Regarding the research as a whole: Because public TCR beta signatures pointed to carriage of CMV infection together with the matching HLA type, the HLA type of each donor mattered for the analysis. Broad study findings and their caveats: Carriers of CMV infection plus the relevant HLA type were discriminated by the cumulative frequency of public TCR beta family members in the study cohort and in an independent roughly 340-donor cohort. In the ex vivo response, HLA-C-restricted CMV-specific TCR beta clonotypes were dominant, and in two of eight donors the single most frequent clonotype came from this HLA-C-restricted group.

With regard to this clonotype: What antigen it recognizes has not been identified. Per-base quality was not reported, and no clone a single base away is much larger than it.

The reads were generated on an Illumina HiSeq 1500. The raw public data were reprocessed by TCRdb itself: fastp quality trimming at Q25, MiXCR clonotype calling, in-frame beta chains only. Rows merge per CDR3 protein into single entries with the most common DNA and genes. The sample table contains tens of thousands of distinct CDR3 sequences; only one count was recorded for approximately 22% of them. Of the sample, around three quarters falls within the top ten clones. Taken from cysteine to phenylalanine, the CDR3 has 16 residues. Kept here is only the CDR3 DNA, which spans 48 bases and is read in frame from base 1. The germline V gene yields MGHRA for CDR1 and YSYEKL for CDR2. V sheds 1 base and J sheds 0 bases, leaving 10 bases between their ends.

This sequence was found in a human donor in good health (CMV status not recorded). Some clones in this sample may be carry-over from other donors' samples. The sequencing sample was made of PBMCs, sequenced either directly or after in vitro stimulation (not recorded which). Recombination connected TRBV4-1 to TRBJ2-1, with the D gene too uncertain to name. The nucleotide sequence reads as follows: TGCGCCAGCAGCCAAGTAGACATGATCTCCTACAATGAGCAGTTCTTC. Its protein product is CASSQVDMISYNEQFF.